This TCR beta chain was profiled in a study of T-cell reconstitution after alpha-beta-depleted transplantation in children. The CDR3 is 16 amino acids. CDR1 SGHVS and CDR2 FQNEAQ come from the germline V gene. V trimming: 4 bases; J trimming: 5 bases; junction bases outside the gene matches: 8. This clonotype was seen many times. The authors prepared the TCRbeta library with unique molecular identifiers. TCRdb passed the PCR reads through MiXCR, listing each CDR3 protein once. Of around 670,000 distinct CDR3 sequences in the sample, around 13% were seen once. The receptor was derived from a girl aged 2 to 9 with congenital amegakaryocytic thrombocytopenia, due to receive a stem cell transplant. The sequencing used PBMCs, collected before TCRalphabeta/CD19-depleted stem cell transplant. The chain joins TRBV7-8 to TRBJ2-2; 9 bases match TRBD1. The CDR3 coding sequence is TGTGCCAGCAGCTCGCCGGGGACAGGGTTAACCGGGGAGCTGTTTTTT. Translation: CASSSPGTGLTGELFF.